Following are 8 T cell receptor beta chains from one sample sequenced in a study of OX40 agonist ivuxolimab in advanced cancers. Profiling relied on immunoSEQ multiplex PCR, and the TCRdb table lists in-frame clones only, not all of them. The profile shows tens of thousands of clones, around 83% of them singletons. Specimen: CD4+ or CD8+ T cells sorted from blood, collected in a trial of the OX40 agonist ivuxolimab. These receptors originate from an adult with an advanced solid tumor such as melanoma, head and neck, liver or kidney cancer.

The chain couples TRBV6-1 to TRBJ1-6, with unresolved D. The CDR3 spans 17 residues. Germline CDR1 is MNHNS and CDR2 is SASEGT. Trimming left V 6 bases short and J 2 bases short, with 17 bases between. DNA for the CDR3: TGTGCCAGCAGGGAATCTCCGGACGGCACCTATAATTCACCCCTCCACTTT. It encodes CASRESPDGTYNSPLHF.

The chain uses TRBV6-5 and TRBJ1-1, with 7 bases that match TRBD1. V was pared by 5 bases and J by 4 bases, with 7 bases of the junction left unmatched. The CDR3 covers 14 residues. CDR1 is MNHEY and CDR2 is SVGAGI in the germline V gene. The CDR3 nucleotides read TGTGCCAGCAGTAAAACAGGGGACGGCACTGAAGCTTTCTTT. Its translation is CASSKTGDGTEAFF.

The chain joins TRBV28 to TRBJ2-7; 8 bases map to TRBD2. There are 16 residues in the CDR3. In germline, CDR1 is MDHEN, CDR2 SYDVKM. The V gene end was trimmed by 5 bases and the J gene end by 1 base; junction bases not matched to a gene: 10. The CDR3 coding sequence is TGTGCCAGCAGTACCCCTACTAGCGGTCGTTCCTACGAGCAGTACTTC. Residues: CASSTPTSGRSYEQYF. Full variable domain (rest looked up from reference TRBV28 and TRBJ2-7): DVKVTQSSRYLVKRTGEKVFLECVQDMDHENMFWYRQDPGLGLRLIYFSYDVKMKEKGDIPEGYSVSREKKERFSLILESASTNQTSMYLCASSTPTSGRSYEQYFGPGTRLTVT.

The V gene is TRBV11-1, the J gene TRBJ1-1; D not resolved. This CDR3 is 14 amino acids long. CDR1 and CDR2 (germline): SGHAT, FQDESV (reference sequence). The V gene lost 1 base and the J gene lost 1 base, with 7 bases spanning the gap. The CDR3 DNA follows: TGTGCCAGCAGCTTAGAACTCACGAACACTGAAGCTTTCTTT. Encoded protein: CASSLELTNTEAFF.

The rearrangement joins TRBV7-2 to TRBJ2-5; 9 bases are shared with TRBD2. The CDR3 spans 16 residues. The ends lost 5 bases at V and 5 bases at J; junction bases unmatched: 12. Germline lookup yields CDR1 SGHTA and CDR2 FQGNSA. In DNA, the CDR3 is TGTGCCAGCAGCCTACACAGCGGGGGGCGGTGGGAGACCCAGTACTTC. Translation: CASSLHSGGRWETQYF.

This chain joins TRBV5-4 and TRBJ2-5, with TRBD2 matching 7 bases. The germline V gene encodes CDR1 SGHNT and CDR2 YYREEE (reference sequence). The CDR3 extends over 14 amino acids. V lost 3 bases to trimming and J lost 2 bases; unmatched junction nucleotides: 4. The CDR3 sequence: CASSSSGAQETQYF. In DNA, the CDR3 is TGTGCCAGCAGCTCGAGCGGGGCTCAAGAGACCCAGTACTTC.

The chain employs TRBV5-4 and TRBJ2-3; D is unclear. CDR1 SGHNT and CDR2 YYREEE come from the germline V gene (reference sequence). V was shortened by 0 bases and J by 3 bases, with 5 bases between the two germline ends. The CDR3 is 13 residues long. In DNA form, the CDR3 reads TGTGCCAGCAGCTTGGCCCCTACAGATACGCAGTATTTT. Translating gives CASSLAPTDTQYF.

The chain has TRBV28 and TRBJ1-6, with TRBD1 as a possible D gene (6 bases). The CDR3 loop spans 15 amino acids. The V gene's germline CDR1 is MDHEN and CDR2 SYDVKM. The V gene lost 8 bases and the J gene lost 8 bases, with 19 bases spanning the gap. CDR3 residues: CASQNFRTEDSPLHF. The CDR3 coding sequence is TGTGCCAGCCAAAACTTCCGGACAGAAGATTCACCCCTCCACTTT.